The present entry profiles one TCR beta chain with its context. The antigen is unknown. V lost 2 bases and J 5 bases, leaving 15 bases between the germline ends. The length of the CDR3 is 15 residues. CDR1 and CDR2 from the germline V gene are GTSNPN and SVGIG (reference sequence). Naive CD45RA+ and memory CD45RA-negative subsets were split from CD4+ cells. The data originate from a study of shared clonotypes between healthy human individuals. For the study at large: Researchers drew samples from two women and a few men aged 18 to 49. Study-level findings and limits: Naive subsets generally exceeded memory subsets in estimated richness.

Sorted-subset replicate PCRs used 200 to 250 ng DNA, around 31,000 T cell genomes. Profiling relied on immunoSEQ multiplex PCR, and the TCRdb table lists in-frame clones only, not all of them. The table has some 1 million clones, under 80% seen once. Sample: memory CD4+ T cells sorted from blood. As to subset: CD45RA-negative fraction. This sequence originates from a man aged 18 to 35 in good health. V is TRBV30 and J is TRBJ1-4; D is undetermined. CDR3 protein: CAWSRSPGFNEKLFF. The CDR3 DNA sequence: TGTGCCTGGAGTAGATCTCCGGGCTTCAATGAAAAACTGTTTTTT. The full variable domain, completed using reference TRBV30 and TRBJ1-4, is SQTIHQWPATLVQPVGSPLSLECTVEGTSNPNLYWYRQAAGRGLQLLFYSVGIGQISSEVPQNLSASRPQDRQFILSSKKLLLSDSGFYLCAWSRSPGFNEKLFFGSGTQLSVL.